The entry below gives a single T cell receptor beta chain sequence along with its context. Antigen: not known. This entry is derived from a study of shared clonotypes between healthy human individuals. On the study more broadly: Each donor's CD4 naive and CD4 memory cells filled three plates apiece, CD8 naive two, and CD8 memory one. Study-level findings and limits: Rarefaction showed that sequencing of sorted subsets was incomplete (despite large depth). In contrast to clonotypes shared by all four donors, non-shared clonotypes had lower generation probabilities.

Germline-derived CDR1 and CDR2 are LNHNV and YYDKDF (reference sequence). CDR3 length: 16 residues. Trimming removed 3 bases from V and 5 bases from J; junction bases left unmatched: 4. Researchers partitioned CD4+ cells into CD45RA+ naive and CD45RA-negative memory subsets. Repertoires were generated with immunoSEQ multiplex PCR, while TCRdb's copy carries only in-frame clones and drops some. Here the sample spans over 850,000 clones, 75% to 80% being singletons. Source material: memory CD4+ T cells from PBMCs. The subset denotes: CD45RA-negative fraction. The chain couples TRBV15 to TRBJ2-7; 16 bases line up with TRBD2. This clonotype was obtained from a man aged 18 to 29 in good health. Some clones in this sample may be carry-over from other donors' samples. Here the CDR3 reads CATSRGTSGRGNEQYF. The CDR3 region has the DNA TGTGCCACCAGCAGGGGGACTAGCGGGAGGGGCAACGAGCAGTACTTC.